This T cell receptor (beta chain) originates from a study of blood T cells in healthy people across ages. Study outcomes and limitations: Because donor CMV status was unknown, expanded clonotype changes were possibly confounded. Estimated diversity that came from one million T cells was considered an underestimate.

About this clonotype itself: Antigen specificity is unknown.

For the second PCR, which ran for 7 to 11 cycles, a sample-barcoded 5' primer and a J-beta primer mix were used. MiXCR, applied by TCRdb to the 5' RACE reads, yields one record per CDR3 protein. The profile covers 800,000 to 900,000 distinct CDR3 sequences, with 60% to 80% appearing a single time and about a quarter taken by the ten largest. The draw of peripheral blood yielded around 10 milliliters from each donor. Per sample, no less than 5 micrograms of total RNA were extracted. Trimming removed 5 bases from V and 4 bases from J, with 15 bases in between. Germline assignment: CDR1 MDHEN and CDR2 SYDVKM. The CDR3 is 14 amino acids.

The clonotype originates from a man between 25 and 39 years old in good health. The genes are TRBV28 and TRBJ2-7; D unresolved. The sequenced material came from blood. CDR3 amino acids: CASSPHGSLYEQYF. The CDR3 DNA is TGTGCCAGCAGTCCCCACGGGTCCCTTTACGAGCAGTACTTC.